The 8 T cell receptor beta chains in this list originate from one sample, sequenced in a study of T cells after yellow fever vaccination. TCRdb passed the 5' RACE reads through MiXCR, listing each CDR3 protein once. The table records 400,000 or so distinct CDR3 sequences, about 19% of them present only once. The sample consisted of PBMCs, taken before the yellow fever booster vaccination. The receptors stem from a man aged 18-30 years who received the YFV17D yellow fever vaccine.

This clonotype was recorded once. This sequence joins TRBV20-1 and TRBJ1-2, with D perhaps matching TRBD1 (5 bases). Germline lookup yields CDR1 DFQATT and CDR2 SNEGSKA (reference sequence). This CDR3 has 12 amino acids. V was cut by 4 bases and J by 4 bases, with 10 bases left in between. The CDR3 region has the DNA TGCAGTGCTACCGGGGGGATCTATGGCTACACCTTC. Residues: CSATGGIYGYTF.

The table lists this clonotype with a count of one. The V gene is TRBV7-3, the J gene TRBJ1-1, with D maybe TRBD1 (6 bases). Germline V lookup: CDR1 SGHTA, CDR2 FQGTGA. The length of the CDR3 is 14 residues. V was pared by 5 bases and J by 2 bases, with 12 bases between. The CDR3 sequence: CASSTGTKNTEAFF. The CDR3 nucleotides are TGTGCCAGCAGCACCGGGACAAAAAACACTGAAGCTTTCTTT.

The chain links TRBV9 to TRBJ1-1; 8 bases align to TRBD1. Unmatched junction bases numbered 5, after V lost 3 bases and J lost 10 bases. CDR1 and CDR2 (germline): SGDLS, YYNGEE. The CDR3 spans 12 residues. The CDR3 nucleotides are TGTGCCAGCAGCGCCTCTACAGGGGGAGCTTTCTTT. Translation: CASSASTGGAFF.

The chain employs TRBV7-6 and TRBJ1-1; D not resolved. The V end was cut by 2 bases, the J end by 0 bases, with 13 bases between. This CDR3 is built from 16 residues. The V gene's germline CDR1 is SGHVS and CDR2 FNYEAQ. The DNA for the CDR3 is TGTGCCAGCAGCTTAAGGTTTGAGGAAATGAACACTGAAGCTTTCTTT. Translated: CASSLRFEEMNTEAFF.

The chain employs TRBV4-2 and TRBJ2-7, with 8 nucleotides matching TRBD2. The CDR3 runs to 15 residues. Germline values: CDR1 LGHNA, CDR2 YNFKEQ. Trimming at V came to 0 bases and at J to 12 bases, leaving 13 bases not matched to a gene. The DNA for the CDR3 is TGTGCCAGCAGCCAAGATATTAGGGCGGGGGGTTCCCCGTACTTC. It yields the protein CASSQDIRAGGSPYF.

The chain combines TRBV5-4 with TRBJ2-2; TRBD2 aligns across 8 bases. The CDR3 totals 16 residues. V lost 1 base and J lost 1; bases outside the gene matches: 3. Germline CDR1 SGHNT, CDR2 YYREEE (reference sequence). CDR3 nucleotides: TGTGCCAGCAGCTTGCCCACTAGCGGGAACACCGGGGAGCTGTTTTTT. The encoded protein is CASSLPTSGNTGELFF.

The rearrangement links TRBV2 to TRBJ2-2, with 9 bases aligning to TRBD1. With 4 bases clipped from V and 4 bases from J, the junction kept 7 bases outside the gene matches. This CDR3 region has 16 residues. From germline, CDR1 is SNHLY and CDR2 FYNNEI. In DNA, the CDR3 is TGTGCCAGCAGTGGATTGACAGGGGGTCTCACCGGGGAGCTGTTTTTT. It codes for CASSGLTGGLTGELFF.

The chain carries TRBV2 and TRBJ2-3; 7 nucleotides align to TRBD1. The V and J ends lost 9 bases and 0 bases, in that order; junction bases with no gene match: 6. This CDR3 has 14 residues. Germline CDR1 SNHLY, CDR2 FYNNEI. This chain's CDR3 is CASKIQGSTDTQYF. The CDR3 DNA is TGTGCCAGTAAAATACAGGGGAGCACAGATACGCAGTATTTT.